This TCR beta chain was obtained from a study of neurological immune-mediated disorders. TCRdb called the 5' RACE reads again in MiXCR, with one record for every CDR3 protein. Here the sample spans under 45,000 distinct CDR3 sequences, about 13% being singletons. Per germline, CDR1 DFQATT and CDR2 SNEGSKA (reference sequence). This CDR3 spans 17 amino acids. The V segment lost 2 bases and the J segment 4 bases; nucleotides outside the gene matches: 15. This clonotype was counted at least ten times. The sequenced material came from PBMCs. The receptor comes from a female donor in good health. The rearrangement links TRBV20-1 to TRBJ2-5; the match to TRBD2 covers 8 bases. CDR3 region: CSARPLRPGGGGETQYF. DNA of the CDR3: TGCAGTGCTAGACCACTGAGGCCGGGAGGGGGGGGAGAGACCCAGTACTTC.